This paragraph reports one TCR beta chain. Its antigen is as yet unknown. As every portion of the isolated RNA was reverse transcribed, the sequencing read expressed TCRB transcripts. Profiled with immunoSEQ multiplex PCR; TCRdb holds only in-frame clones, not every one. The sample includes roughly 180,000 clones, 7.5% to 8.5% of them seen just once. These data originate in a study of beta chain features in type 1 diabetes. V was shortened by 3 bases and J by 3 bases, with 5 bases between the two germline ends. Germline CDR1 and CDR2: SEHNR and FQNEAQ (reference sequence). This CDR3 region has 12 residues. Study-wide points: Shortening of TCRB CDR3s, moderate but significant, appeared in all four CD4+ subsets of Type 1 diabetes patients.

V is TRBV7-9 and J is TRBJ1-2; no clear D. The TCR sequence derives from a man between 18 and 35 years old with type 1 diabetes. The sample consisted of central memory CD4+ T cells from blood. In DNA, the CDR3 is TGTGCCAGCAGCTTCGAGGACTATGGCTACACCTTC. Its translation: CASSFEDYGYTF.